The 31 T cell receptor beta chains listed next were all sequenced from one sample in a study of blood T cells in healthy people across ages. Alongside a J-beta primer mix, a sample-barcoded 5' primer served in a second PCR lasting roughly 7 to 12 cycles. Via MiXCR, TCRdb re-called the 5' RACE reads, giving one row per CDR3 protein. The profile shows 700,000 to 850,000 distinct CDR3 sequences, 53% of them singletons. Sample: blood. The receptors were sampled from an elderly man in good health.

The rearrangement joins TRBV7-3 to TRBJ2-1; 10 bases are a match to TRBD1. In germline, CDR1 is SGHTA, CDR2 FQGTGA. This CDR3 is built from 16 residues. Trimming removed 5 bases from V and 4 bases from J; junction bases left unmatched: 8. The CDR3 DNA follows: TGTGCCAGCAGCCTCCGACAGGGGGCTGGGTACAATGAGCAGTTCTTC. Translating gives CASSLRQGAGYNEQFF.

A note on this clonotype: Mismatch with germline at one junction end may stem from a read error. The rearrangement links TRBV27 to TRBJ2-3, with 10 bases identical to TRBD2. The CDR3 totals 15 residues. Germline V gene data show CDR1 as MNHEY and CDR2 as SMNVEV (reference sequence). CDR3 residues: CASASLAGRTDAQYF. The CDR3 DNA sequence: TGTGCCAGCGCGTCACTAGCGGGGCGCACAGATGCGCAGTATTTT.

This clonotype was found a few times. This chain uses TRBV20-1 with TRBJ2-5; 9 bases are a match to TRBD1. The tail of the sequence fits TRBJ2-7 better, so the J call may be wrong. Germline-derived CDR1 and CDR2 are DFQATT and SNEGSKA (reference sequence). The CDR3 spans 14 residues. CDR3 DNA sequence: TGCAGTGCTAGTGGGGACAGGGTGGGTTACGAGCAGTACTTC. Translating it yields CSASGDRVGYEQYF.

This clonotype was seen just once. This rearrangement joins TRBV20-1 to TRBJ2-7; 8 nucleotides match TRBD1. The CDR3 is 13 residues long. J was trimmed by 2 bases and V by 5 bases; bases with no gene match: 5. CDR1 is DFQATT and CDR2 is SNEGSKA in the germline V gene (reference sequence). CDR3 coding DNA: TGCAGTGCTTCGGACAGGGCACCCTACGAGCAGTACTTC. This sequence encodes CSASDRAPYEQYF.

The rearrangement uses TRBV13 and TRBJ2-3; TRBD2 matches at 8 bases. The CDR3 loop spans 16 amino acids. Germline V lookup: CDR1 PRHDT, CDR2 FYEKMQ (reference sequence). Trimming removed 5 bases from V and 4 bases from J; junction bases left unmatched: 11. The CDR3 sequence is CASSPPTGLAADTQYF. The CDR3 DNA sequence: TGTGCCAGCAGCCCACCGACCGGACTAGCAGCAGATACGCAGTATTTT.

This clonotype was observed a few times. V usage is TRBV7-2 and J usage is TRBJ2-5; maybe TRBD2 (6 bases). V lost 2 bases and J 11 bases, leaving 15 bases between the germline ends. This CDR3 has 13 amino acids. Looked up from germline, CDR1 is SGHTA and CDR2 is FQGNSA. DNA of the CDR3: TGTGCCAGCAGCTTATTTGGGACTTACGGGCAGTACTTC. It encodes CASSLFGTYGQYF.

The chain is built from TRBV29-1 and TRBJ2-5; D gene ambiguous. This CDR3 is built from 12 residues. V dropped 4 bases and J dropped 9 bases, with 15 bases sitting between them. Germline V CDR1 and CDR2: SQVTM, ANQGSEA. CDR3 residues: CSVAVNSAAQYF. Here the CDR3 DNA reads TGCAGCGTTGCCGTGAACAGTGCGGCCCAGTACTTC.

This clonotype was seen more than once but under ten times. The CDR3 coding sequence is TGCAGCGTTGGGACAGGGAATGGCTACACCTTC. It codes for CSVGTGNGYTF. The genes are TRBV29-1 and TRBJ1-2; 8 nucleotides match TRBD1. J was trimmed by 6 bases and V by 4 bases; bases with no gene match: 1. The V gene's germline CDR1 is SQVTM and CDR2 ANQGSEA. The CDR3 is 11 amino acids.

Here the CDR3 DNA reads TGTGCCAGCATGGGGGGGCAGTGGAATACGCAGTATTTT. Translation: CASMGGQWNTQYF. The chain links TRBV2 to TRBJ2-3, with TRBD2 as a possible D gene (7 bases). The CDR3 is made up of 13 amino acids. Germline V gives CDR1 SNHLY, CDR2 FYNNEI. V lost 7 bases and J 7 bases, leaving 15 bases between the germline ends.

This clonotype was picked up one time. The chain is built from TRBV2 and TRBJ2-7, with D possibly being TRBD1 or TRBD2 (5 bases each). CDR1 and CDR2 (germline): SNHLY, FYNNEI. V dropped 2 bases and J dropped 3 bases, with 11 bases sitting between them. The CDR3 runs 14 residues. This CDR3 is CASSERWGYYEQYF. The DNA of the CDR3 is TGTGCCAGCAGTGAAAGATGGGGGTACTACGAGCAGTACTTC.

The chain uses TRBV12-3 or TRBV12-4 and TRBJ2-1; 12 bases are shared with TRBD1. This CDR3 has 19 residues. J was trimmed by 4 bases and V by 6 bases; bases with no gene match: 16. The CDR3 nucleotides are TGTGCCAGCAGCTATTTCCCCGGGACAGGGGGCCTGGGTTACAATGAGCAGTTCTTC. It codes for CASSYFPGTGGLGYNEQFF.

The chain is built from TRBV2 and TRBJ1-2; 7 positions agree with TRBD1. CDR1 and CDR2 (germline): SNHLY, FYNNEI. This CDR3 comprises 14 residues. Trimming took 8 bases from V and 4 from J; bases not matched to a gene: 10. As DNA, the CDR3 is TGTGCCAGCGCGGAACAACAGGGGCGCTATGGCTACACCTTC. Translating it yields CASAEQQGRYGYTF.

This clonotype was seen a handful of times. This chain joins TRBV20-1 and TRBJ2-1, with TRBD2 matching 8 bases. The CDR3 spans 13 residues. Germline loops: CDR1 DFQATT, CDR2 SNEGSKA (reference sequence). Trimming took 5 bases from V and 9 from J; bases not matched to a gene: 9. CDR3 sequence reads: CSAVRTSSGEQFF. As DNA, the CDR3 is TGCAGTGCTGTGAGGACTAGCTCGGGTGAGCAGTTCTTC.

The chain uses TRBV5-1 and TRBJ1-1, with D unresolved. In germline, CDR1 is SGHRS, CDR2 YFSETQ. The CDR3 extends over 14 amino acids. With 4 bases removed from V and 2 bases from J, the gap between germline ends came to 12 bases. Here the CDR3 reads CASSLLPENTEAFF. Written as DNA, the CDR3 is TGCGCCAGCAGCCTCCTTCCCGAAAACACTGAAGCTTTCTTT. Based on the CDR3 plus reference TRBV5-1 and TRBJ1-1, the full variable domain is KAGVTQTPRYLIKTRGQQVTLSCSPISGHRSVSWYQQTPGQGLQFLFEYFSETQRNKGNFPGRFSGRQFSNSRSEMNVSTLELGDSALYLCASSLLPENTEAFFGQGTRLTVV.

The chain is built from TRBV25-1 and TRBJ2-5; perhaps TRBD1 as D (5 bases). The J call is uncertain, as TRBJ2-7 better fits the DNA end. CDR1 is MGHDK and CDR2 is SYGVNS in the germline V gene. The CDR3 is made up of 11 amino acids. The CDR3 coding sequence is TGTGCCAGCACGGGTGGGGCCGAGCAGTACTTC. Its translation is CASTGGAEQYF.

In DNA form, the CDR3 reads TGCAGTGCTCCCTCCGGCGGAGTCGGCGAGCAGTACTTC. It codes for CSAPSGGVGEQYF. The rearrangement uses TRBV20-1 and TRBJ2-7, with unresolved D. This CDR3 has 13 amino acids. Germline V gives CDR1 DFQATT, CDR2 SNEGSKA (reference sequence). V was trimmed by 5 bases and J by 6 bases, leaving 17 bases between them.

CDR3 protein: CASSLEVGGQGVQYF. The CDR3 DNA is TGCGCCAGCAGCTTGGAAGTCGGGGGACAGGGCGTGCAGTACTTC. The chain joins TRBV5-1 to TRBJ2-7; 9 bases align to TRBD1. CDR3 size: 15 residues. V shed 0 bases and J 9 bases; nucleotides not matched to a gene: 10. Germline CDR1 SGHRS, CDR2 YFSETQ.

There are a few counts of this clonotype. This chain links TRBV29-1 with TRBJ2-1; TRBD2 matches 8 bases. The J call is in doubt because the DNA end fits TRBJ2-7 better. The CDR3 runs 15 residues. Per germline, CDR1 SQVTM and CDR2 ANQGSEA. CDR3 DNA: TGCAGCTTTCACGGGGGGGCTCTTTTCGGCAATGAGCAGTACTTC. Translation gives CSFHGGALFGNEQYF.

The chain uses TRBV12-5 and TRBJ2-1, with D tentatively TRBD1 (5 bases). Germline-derived CDR1 and CDR2 are LGHNT and FRNRAP. The CDR3 contains 13 residues. V dropped 2 bases and J dropped 8 bases, with 10 bases sitting between them. Here the CDR3 reads CASGLRTIDEQFF. CDR3 in DNA: TGTGCTAGTGGTTTGCGGACAATAGATGAGCAGTTCTTC.

V is TRBV29-1 and J is TRBJ2-3; D gene unclear. Germline V lookup: CDR1 SQVTM, CDR2 ANQGSEA. Trimming removed 3 bases at V and 3 bases at J, with 16 bases between. CDR3 size: 15 residues. The DNA for the CDR3 is TGCAGCGTTGAGTTGGCCAGCAGATCAACAGATACGCAGTATTTT. Its protein is CSVELASRSTDTQYF.

This clonotype was counted a few times. The chain combines TRBV10-3 with TRBJ2-7; 7 bases map to TRBD1. This CDR3 has 15 residues. V was pared by 6 bases and J by 3 bases, with 11 bases of the junction left unmatched. Looked up from germline, CDR1 is ENHRY and CDR2 is SYGVKD. CDR3 coding DNA: TGTGCCATCAGCCCGATACCGGGACAGAGCTACGAGCAGTACTTC. This translates into CAISPIPGQSYEQYF.

This clonotype was seen a few times. V and J are TRBV28 and TRBJ2-3; D is unresolved. V gave up 2 bases and J gave up 1 base, with 10 bases separating them. The CDR3 has 15 residues. Germline V CDR1 and CDR2: MDHEN, SYDVKM. The DNA for the CDR3 is TGTGCCAGCAGTTTAGGTACACAGCGCACAGATACGCAGTATTTT. Its protein is CASSLGTQRTDTQYF.

This clonotype was seen just once. A much larger clone lies one base from this, so it may be a read error. The chain employs TRBV29-1 and TRBJ2-5; 7 bases map to TRBD2. Germline V gene lookup returns CDR1 SQVTM and CDR2 ANQGSEA. The CDR3 runs 15 residues. The V segment lost 0 bases and the J segment 11 bases; nucleotides outside the gene matches: 15. CDR3 nucleotide sequence: TGCAGCGTTGAAGATTGGTCTAGCGGTAACAATGAGCAGTACTTC. Residues: CSVEDWSSGNNEQYF.

The gene calls are TRBV15 and TRBJ2-7; perhaps TRBD2 as D (6 bases). The CDR3 length is 17 residues. Trimming shortened V by 5 bases and J by 4 bases, and 24 bases separated the two germline ends. CDR1 and CDR2 from the germline V gene are LNHNV and YYDKDF (reference sequence). This CDR3 is CATSGDSFGEETYEQYF. CDR3 nucleotides: TGTGCCACCAGCGGGGACTCCTTCGGGGAAGAGACGTACGAGCAGTACTTC.

This clonotype was counted at least ten times. The rearrangement joins TRBV10-3 to TRBJ2-7; 11 bases line up with TRBD2. This CDR3 is 18 amino acids long. The germline CDR1 and CDR2 sequences are ENHRY and SYGVKD. J was trimmed by 7 bases and V by 3 bases; bases with no gene match: 17. CDR3 DNA sequence: TGTGCCATCAGTGACCCGACCCTGGTTAGCGGGAGGGCCTGTGAGCAGTACTTC. Protein: CAISDPTLVSGRACEQYF.

The chain couples TRBV6-6 to TRBJ1-2, with unresolved D. The CDR3 extends over 12 amino acids. The germline V gene has CDR1 MNHNY and CDR2 SVGAGI (reference sequence). Between the trimmed V and J ends, which lost 6 bases and 4 bases, there was a span of 9 bases. This CDR3 reads CASRSGIYGYTF. The DNA for the CDR3 is TGTGCCAGCAGGTCGGGCATCTATGGCTACACCTTC.

This chain connects TRBV9 to TRBJ1-4, with D possibly being TRBD1 (6 bases). Trimming took 4 bases from V and 0 from J, leaving 10 bases between them. This CDR3 has 15 residues. The germline gives CDR1 SGDLS, CDR2 YYNGEE. CDR3 protein: CASSQGGSTNEKLFF. The CDR3 bases are TGTGCCAGCAGCCAAGGGGGATCAACTAATGAAAAACTGTTTTTT.

The V and J genes are TRBV7-2 and TRBJ2-7; 8 bases map to TRBD2. Trimming removed 7 bases from V and 6 bases from J; junction bases left unmatched: 17. This CDR3 region has 16 residues. Germline V CDR1 and CDR2: SGHTA, FQGNSA. In DNA form, the CDR3 reads TGTGCCAGCACCTATTCGAGCCTAGCGGGTGGGCTCGAGCAGTACTTC. This sequence encodes CASTYSSLAGGLEQYF.

The chain uses TRBV9 and TRBJ2-1; 8 positions match TRBD2. Unmatched junction bases numbered 4, after V lost 0 bases and J lost 5 bases. This CDR3 has 15 amino acids. Germline-derived CDR1 and CDR2 are SGDLS and YYNGEE. CDR3 loop: CASSVDPAGDNEQFF. The CDR3 DNA is TGTGCCAGCAGCGTAGATCCAGCGGGGGACAATGAGCAGTTCTTC. The complete variable domain, with remaining parts taken from reference TRBV9 and TRBJ2-1, reads DSGVTQTPKHLITATGQRVTLRCSPRSGDLSVYWYQQSLDQGLQFLIQYYNGEERAKGNILERFSAQQFPDLHSELNLSSLELGDSALYFCASSVDPAGDNEQFFGPGTRLTVL.

The rearrangement links TRBV24-1 to TRBJ2-4; D is uncertain. V lost 1 base and J 0 bases, leaving 12 bases between the germline ends. Germline loops: CDR1 KGHDR, CDR2 SFDVKD. The CDR3 is 17 residues long. The chain's CDR3 is CATSDFRLLLAKNIQYF. The CDR3 DNA reads TGTGCCACCAGTGATTTTCGTCTCCTACTAGCCAAAAACATTCAGTACTTC.

This sequence joins TRBV20-1 and TRBJ2-7; perhaps TRBD1 as D (5 bases). Germline CDR1 is DFQATT and CDR2 is SNEGSKA (reference sequence). CDR3 length: 12 residues. V lost 5 bases to trimming and J lost 7 bases, with 15 bases between them. The CDR3: CSASPKGNEQYF. CDR3 DNA: TGCAGTGCTTCCCCGAAGGGGAATGAGCAGTACTTC.